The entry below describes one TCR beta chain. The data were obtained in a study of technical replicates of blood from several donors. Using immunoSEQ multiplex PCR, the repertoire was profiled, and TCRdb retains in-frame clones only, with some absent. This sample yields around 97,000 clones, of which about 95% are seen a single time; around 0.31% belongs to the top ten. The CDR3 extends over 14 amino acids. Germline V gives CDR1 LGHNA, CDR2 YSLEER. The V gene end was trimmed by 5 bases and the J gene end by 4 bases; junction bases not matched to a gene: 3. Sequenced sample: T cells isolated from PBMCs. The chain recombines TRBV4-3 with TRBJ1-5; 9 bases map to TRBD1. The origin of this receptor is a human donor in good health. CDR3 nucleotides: TGCGCCAGCAGCAAAGGACAGGGGAATCAGCCCCAGCATTTT. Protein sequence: CASSKGQGNQPQHF.